The present T cell receptor beta chain was sequenced within a study of lymphopenia after photon versus proton radiotherapy. The CDR3 runs to 15 residues. V was trimmed by 3 bases and J by 7 bases, leaving 16 bases between them. The germline CDR1 and CDR2 sequences are MGHRA and YSYEKL. Points from the study as a whole: In patients who died, overall survival fell as post-nadir TCR diversity dropped more.

Using immunoSEQ multiplex PCR, the repertoire was profiled, and TCRdb retains in-frame clones only, with some absent. The sample includes roughly 4,800 clones, 88% of them seen just once. Notes on this clone: The antigen is undetermined.

The V gene is TRBV4-1, the J gene TRBJ2-1, with a possible D match to TRBD1 (6 bases). The receptor comes from a man younger than 40 with gastric cancer. The sequenced sample was peripheral blood, obtained from a patient treated with photon-based radiotherapy. The chain's CDR3 is CASSHQGLLENEQFF. The CDR3 DNA sequence: TGCGCCAGCAGCCATCAGGGGTTGTTAGAAAATGAGCAGTTCTTC.